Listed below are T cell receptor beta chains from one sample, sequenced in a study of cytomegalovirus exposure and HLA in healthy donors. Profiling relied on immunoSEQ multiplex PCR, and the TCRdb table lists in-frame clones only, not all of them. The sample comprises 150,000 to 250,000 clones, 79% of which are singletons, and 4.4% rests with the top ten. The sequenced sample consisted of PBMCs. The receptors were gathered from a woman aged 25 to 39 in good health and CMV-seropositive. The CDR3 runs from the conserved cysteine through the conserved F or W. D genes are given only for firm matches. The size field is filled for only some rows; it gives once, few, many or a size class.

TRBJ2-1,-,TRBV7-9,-,TGTTCCAGCAGCTTACTTGAGCAGTTCTTC,CSSSLLEQFF
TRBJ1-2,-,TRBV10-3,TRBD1,TGTGCCATTTCCCCGGGGGACAGGCTCTATGGCTACACCTTC,CAISPGDRLYGYTF
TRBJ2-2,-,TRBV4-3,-,TGCGCCAGCAGCTTTGAGGGGAACACCGGGGAGCTGTTTTTT,CASSFEGNTGELFF
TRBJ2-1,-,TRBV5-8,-,TGTGCCAGCAACCCCGCGCGGGGACTCAATGAGCAGTTCTTC,CASNPARGLNEQFF
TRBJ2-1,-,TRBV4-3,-,TGCGCCAGCAGCCAAGAGCGGGGCCCCCCCTACAATGAGCAGTTCTTC,CASSQERGPPYNEQFF
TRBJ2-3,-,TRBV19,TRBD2,TGTGCCAGTAGTATCCGGACTAGCGGTAGCACAGATACGCAGTATTTT,CASSIRTSGSTDTQYF
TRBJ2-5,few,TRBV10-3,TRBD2,TGTGCCATCGGGACTAGCGGGGGGTACCAAGAGACCCAGTACTTC,CAIGTSGGYQETQYF
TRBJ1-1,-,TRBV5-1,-,TGCGCCAGCAGCTTGGCCGGGCGGGGAGAGGCTGAAGCTTTCTTT,CASSLAGRGEAEAFF
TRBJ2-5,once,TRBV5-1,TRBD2,TGCGCCAGCAGCTTCTCCCTAGCGGGAGTTAGAGAGACCCAGTACTTC,CASSFSLAGVRETQYF
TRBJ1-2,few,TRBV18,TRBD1,TGTGCCAGCTCACCACCTCAAAATGAGGGACAGTCCAATGGCTACACCTTC,CASSPPQNEGQSNGYTF
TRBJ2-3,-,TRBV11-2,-,TGTGCCAGCAGCTTCCTCGGTACGCAGTATTTT,CASSFLGTQYF
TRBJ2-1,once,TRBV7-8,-,TGTGCCAGCAGCTTCCTAGAAGCGTTTATCAATGAGCAGTTCTTC,CASSFLEAFINEQFF
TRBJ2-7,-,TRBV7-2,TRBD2,TGTGCCAGCAGCTTCTCCCTAGCGGGAGACGAGCAGTACTTC,CASSFSLAGDEQYF
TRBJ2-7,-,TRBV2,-,TGTGCCAGCAGGGGAGGGGGAGGTAGCTACGAGCAGTACTTC,CASRGGGGSYEQYF
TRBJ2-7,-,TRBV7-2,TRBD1,TGTGCCAGCAGCCCCGGGACAGCTGAGCAGTACTTC,CASSPGTAEQYF
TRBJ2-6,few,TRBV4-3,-,TGCGCCAGCAGCCAACCCGGGACTCTCCCCTCTGGGGCCAACGTCCTGACTTTC,CASSQPGTLPSGANVLTF
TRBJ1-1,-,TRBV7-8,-,TGTGCCAGCAGCTTAAGAGGATTGAACACTGAAGCTTTCTTT,CASSLRGLNTEAFF
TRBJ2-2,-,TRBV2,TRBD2,TGTGCCAGCAGTGACCCCCAGACTAGCGGGAGGGCGGCCGGGGAGCTGTTTTTT,CASSDPQTSGRAAGELFF
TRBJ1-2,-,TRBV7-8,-,TGTGCCAGCAGCTCTGCGGGTCTCGGGATTAACTATGGCTACACCTTC,CASSSAGLGINYGYTF
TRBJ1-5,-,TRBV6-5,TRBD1,TGTGCCAGCAGGTTGACAGGGGGCAACAATCAGCCCCAGCATTTT,CASRLTGGNNQPQHF
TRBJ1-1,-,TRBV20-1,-,TGCAGTGCTGACAGACCAAGGTTCTTT,CSADRPRFF
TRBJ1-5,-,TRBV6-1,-,TGTGCCAGCAGCGTGACTGGGGGGAGCAATCAGCCCCAGCATTTT,CASSVTGGSNQPQHF
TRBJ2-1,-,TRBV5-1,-,TGCGCCAGCCCCGTGCTCCCCCGGAATGAGCAGTTCTTC,CASPVLPRNEQFF
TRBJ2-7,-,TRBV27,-,TGTGCCAGCAGCCCAATAGACTCGAGGGCCTACGAGCAGTACTTC,CASSPIDSRAYEQYF
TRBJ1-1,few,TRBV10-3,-,TGTGCCATCAGTGACGGTTTAGGGGAGGGGGATGTCGGCACTGAAGCTTTCTTT,CAISDGLGEGDVGTEAFF